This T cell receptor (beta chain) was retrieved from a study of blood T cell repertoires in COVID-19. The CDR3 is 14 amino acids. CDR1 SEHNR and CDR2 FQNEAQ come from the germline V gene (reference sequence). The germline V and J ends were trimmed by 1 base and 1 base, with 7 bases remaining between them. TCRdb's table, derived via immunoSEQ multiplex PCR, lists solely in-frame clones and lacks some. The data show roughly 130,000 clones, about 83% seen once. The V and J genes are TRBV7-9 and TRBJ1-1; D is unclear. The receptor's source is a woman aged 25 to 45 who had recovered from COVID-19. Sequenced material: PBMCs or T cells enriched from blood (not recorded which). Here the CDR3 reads CASSLVGGNTEAFF. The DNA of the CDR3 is TGTGCCAGCAGCTTAGTGGGAGGGAACACTGAAGCTTTCTTT.